This T cell receptor beta chain was sequenced in a study of CD8 T cells in ankylosing spondylitis. Notes on the study in general: Several highly homologous variants made up a TCR beta motif that seemed to typify ankylosing spondylitis blood. The study looked at matched synovial fluid samples from ankylosing spondylitis patients. Disease-linked clones were reported to be significantly enriched there. CD8+ by phenotype, disease-linked clones were relatively rare in peripheral blood.

V gave up 1 base and J gave up 4 bases, with 7 bases separating them. Germline-derived CDR1 and CDR2 are SQVTM and ANQGSEA. This CDR3 comprises 13 residues. TCRdb processed the 5' RACE reads anew with MiXCR; each CDR3 protein has one entry. The sample has over 700,000 distinct CDR3 sequences, around 17% seen once. Turning to this clonotype: What it binds is not known.

This TCR came from a male donor with ankylosing spondylitis. V is TRBV29-1 and J is TRBJ2-2, with no clear D. The sequenced material came from blood, either unsorted or a sorted T cell fraction (not recorded which). In DNA form, the CDR3 reads TGCAGCGTTGAAGGTATAGGCACCGGGGAGCTGTTTTTT. This gives the protein CSVEGIGTGELFF.